These T cell receptor beta chains were read from a single sample in a study of graft-versus-host responses after intestinal transplantation. Sequenced by immunoSEQ multiplex PCR; TCRdb stores in-frame clones only, minus some. The sample yields about 20,000 clones, 40% to 50% seen once. This specimen consisted of alloreactive CD4+ T cells from a mixed lymphocyte reaction culture, obtained before intestinal transplant. All receptors come from a human patient who received an intestinal transplant. CDR3s include the opening cysteine and the closing phenylalanine or tryptophan. The D gene is left open where the match is weak. Size tells how often a clone was seen (once, few, many) or the class of an expanded clone, and some rows leave it out.

j_call clone_size v_call d_call cdr3_aa cdr3_nt
TRBJ2-3 . TRBV6-5 TRBD2 CASRQRGETDTQYF TGTGCCAGCAGACAGCGGGGGGAGACAGATACGCAGTATTTT
TRBJ2-2 once TRBV5-1 . CASSLETIVGTGELFF TGCGCCAGCAGCTTAGAAACTATCGTCGGCACCGGGGAGCTGTTTTTT
TRBJ2-1 . TRBV5-1 . CASMRTPNEQFF TGCGCCAGCATGCGGACTCCGAATGAGCAGTTCTTC
TRBJ1-2 few TRBV25-1 TRBD1 CASSEWDRGGYGYTF TGTGCCAGCAGTGAATGGGACAGGGGTGGCTATGGCTACACCTTC
TRBJ2-2 . TRBV6-1 . CASSAGGSTGELFF TGTGCCAGCAGTGCAGGGGGGAGCACCGGGGAGCTGTTTTTT
TRBJ2-5 . TRBV27 TRBD1 CASSFGRTGRETQYF TGTGCCAGCAGTTTCGGTCGGACAGGGCGGGAGACCCAGTACTTC
TRBJ2-1 few TRBV6-5 TRBD2 CASSLVAGTYNEQFF TGTGCCAGCAGTCTTGTAGCGGGGACATACAATGAGCAGTTCTTC
TRBJ2-5 . TRBV15 . CATSRGGPPETQYF TGTGCCACCAGCAGAGGCGGCCCGCCGGAGACCCAGTACTTC
TRBJ2-7 once TRBV6-5 . CASRSGNYEQYF TGTGCCAGCAGGTCAGGGAACTACGAGCAGTACTTC
TRBJ2-1 . TRBV4-2 . CASSQDISSIAGEQFF TGTGCCAGCAGCCAAGATATCTCATCCATTGCCGGTGAGCAGTTCTTC
TRBJ1-2 once TRBV11-2 . CASSLNRRGTF TGTGCCAGCAGCTTAAACAGAAGGGGCACCTTC
TRBJ2-3 . TRBV7-3 TRBD2 CASTWRAGAGDTQYF TGTGCCAGCACCTGGAGAGCGGGGGCTGGGGATACGCAGTATTTT
TRBJ2-5 . TRBV29-1 TRBD2 CSVGAGVVGGTQYF TGCAGCGTTGGAGCGGGGGTTGTAGGGGGGACCCAGTACTTC
TRBJ2-7 few TRBV7-9 TRBD1 CASSLRTGTYEQYF TGTGCCAGCAGCTTAAGGACAGGTACTTACGAGCAGTACTTC
TRBJ2-1 . TRBV18 TRBD1 CASSQQGSEQFF TGTGCCAGCTCACAACAGGGGAGTGAGCAGTTCTTC
TRBJ1-1 . TRBV20-1 . CSAGSPTEAFF TGCAGTGCGGGCAGCCCCACTGAAGCTTTCTTT
TRBJ2-2 . TRBV11-3 . CASSPGVGTGELFF TGTGCCAGCAGCCCGGGGGTGGGCACCGGGGAGCTGTTTTTT
TRBJ2-5 . TRBV2 TRBD2 CATQPPSGVQETQYF TGTGCCACCCAGCCCCCTAGCGGGGTTCAAGAGACCCAGTACTTC
TRBJ2-7 medium-sized TRBV6-5 TRBD1 CASRGTVTYEQYF TGTGCCAGCAGAGGGACAGTAACCTACGAGCAGTACTTC
TRBJ2-5 . TRBV21-1 . CASRPQGAGETQYF TGTGCCAGCAGACCACAGGGGGCCGGAGAGACCCAGTACTTC
TRBJ2-1 . TRBV6-5 TRBD1 CASRNRGRSYNEQFF TGTGCCAGCAGGAACAGGGGGCGATCCTACAATGAGCAGTTCTTC
TRBJ2-7 . TRBV6-5 TRBD2 CASSYLAGGLLEQYF TGTGCCAGCAGTTACCTTGCGGGGGGGCTTCTCGAGCAGTACTTC
TRBJ2-3 few TRBV5-1 . CASRPGPSTDTQYF TGCGCCAGCCGTCCTGGGCCCAGCACAGATACGCAGTATTTT
TRBJ1-3 few TRBV29-1 . CSVSRVNTIYF TGCAGCGTCTCCCGTGTGAACACCATATATTTT
TRBJ2-7 . TRBV20-1 TRBD1 CSYRGLYEQYF TGCAGTTACAGGGGCCTGTACGAGCAGTACTTC
TRBJ2-7 . TRBV4-2 TRBD2 CASSQETSGGTEQYF TGTGCCAGCAGCCAAGAGACTAGCGGGGGGACCGAGCAGTACTTC
TRBJ2-3 . TRBV7-9 TRBD1 CASSRTGSNTDTQYF TGTGCCAGCAGCCGGACAGGGAGCAACACAGATACGCAGTATTTT
TRBJ1-5 once TRBV7-8 . CASSSKGGVYEPQHF TGTGCCAGCAGCTCCAAGGGCGGGGTCTATGAGCCCCAGCATTTT
TRBJ2-5 . TRBV18 . CASSSSTGRSETQYF TGTGCCAGCTCATCAAGTACAGGAAGGTCCGAGACCCAGTACTTC
TRBJ2-3 . TRBV5-1 TRBD1 CASSLRTGFADTQYF TGCGCCAGCAGCTTAAGGACAGGGTTCGCAGATACGCAGTATTTT
TRBJ2-5 . TRBV2 . CASRRGNSLTETQYF TGTGCCAGCAGACGGGGGAACAGCCTTACAGAGACCCAGTACTTC
TRBJ1-2 few TRBV27 TRBD1 CASSSPRTGRYGYTF TGTGCCAGCAGTAGTCCCCGGACAGGGAGGTATGGCTACACCTTC
TRBJ2-3 . TRBV14 . CASNGATDTQYF TGTGCCAGCAATGGGGCGACAGATACGCAGTATTTT
TRBJ1-3 once TRBV7-2 . CASSLAGQLSGNTIYF TGTGCCAGCAGCTTAGCGGGACAACTCTCTGGAAACACCATATATTTT
TRBJ1-3 . TRBV10-3 . CAISGGSSGNTIYF TGTGCCATCAGTGGGGGCAGCTCTGGAAACACCATATATTTT
TRBJ1-4 few TRBV5-4 . CASSPQGSEKLFF TGTGCCAGCAGCCCTCAGGGGAGTGAAAAACTGTTTTTT
TRBJ2-5 . TRBV5-1 . CASSLGAGETQYF TGCGCCAGCAGCTTGGGGGCGGGAGAGACCCAGTACTTC
TRBJ1-1 few TRBV5-1 . CASSLASGWALGAFF TGCGCCAGCAGCTTGGCCTCAGGGTGGGCGCTAGGAGCTTTCTTT
TRBJ2-1 . TRBV9 TRBD2 CASSPTSGGLYNEQFF TGTGCCAGCAGTCCCACTAGCGGGGGGCTCTACAATGAGCAGTTCTTC
TRBJ1-5 . TRBV11-3 . CATLAGTDQPQHF TGTGCCACCTTGGCCGGCACAGATCAGCCCCAGCATTTT
TRBJ2-3 few TRBV6-6 TRBD2 CASSASGVADTQYF TGTGCCAGCAGTGCTAGCGGGGTGGCAGATACGCAGTATTTT
TRBJ2-2 . TRBV5-4 TRBD1 CATGLGGAGGNTGELFF TGTGCCACCGGCCTGGGTGGGGCAGGGGGTAACACCGGGGAGCTGTTTTTT
TRBJ1-1 . TRBV6-1 . CASSEIGGSTEAFF TGTGCCAGCAGTGAGATCGGGGGAAGCACTGAAGCTTTCTTT
TRBJ2-2 . TRBV7-7 TRBD1 CASSLYRGGELFF TGTGCTAGCAGCTTATACAGGGGCGGGGAGCTGTTTTTT
TRBJ1-4 few TRBV5-8 TRBD1 CASSLGGQGTATNEKLFF TGTGCCAGCAGCTTGGGGGGACAGGGAACTGCAACTAATGAAAAACTGTTTTTT
TRBJ2-1 few TRBV5-1 . CASSRDIYNEQFF TGCGCCAGCAGTCGGGACATCTACAATGAGCAGTTCTTC
TRBJ2-3 once TRBV9 . CASSVVSSSDTQYF TGTGCCAGCAGCGTAGTGTCTTCCTCAGATACGCAGTATTTT
TRBJ2-5 . TRBV5-4 . CASSLEGGRRETQYF TGTGCCAGCAGCTTGGAGGGGGGGCGCAGGGAGACCCAGTACTTC
TRBJ2-7 few TRBV10-3 TRBD1 CAISGGDRWEQYF TGTGCCATCAGTGGGGGGGACAGGTGGGAGCAGTACTTC
TRBJ2-1 . TRBV9 . CASSVEGGGVAHEQFF TGTGCCAGCAGCGTAGAGGGCGGGGGCGTCGCCCATGAGCAGTTCTTC
TRBJ1-6 few TRBV6-6 TRBD1 CASSHGTGGVSPLHF TGTGCCAGCAGCCACGGGACAGGGGGCGTTTCACCCCTCCACTTT
TRBJ1-1 . TRBV5-5 TRBD1 CASSSQGVITEAFF TGTGCCAGCAGCTCACAGGGGGTTATCACTGAAGCTTTCTTT
TRBJ2-3 . TRBV11-1 . CASSLQVVAGTDTQYF TGTGCCAGCAGCTTACAGGTGGTAGCGGGCACAGATACGCAGTATTTT